What follows are 10 T cell receptor beta chains derived from one specimen sequenced in a study of graft-versus-host responses after intestinal transplantation. TCRdb's copy holds only in-frame clones and misses some; the assay was immunoSEQ multiplex PCR. The data show 80,000 to 85,000 clones, with 91% seen just once and 0.1% held by the top ten. No antigens are known for them. The starting material was unstimulated CD4+ T cells sorted from spleen or lymph node cells, obtained before intestinal transplant. These TCRs come from a human donor who received an intestinal transplant.

The V call is TRBV6-5, the J call TRBJ1-6; D may be TRBD1 (6 bases). V lost 0 bases, J lost 10 bases, and 16 bases lay in between. Germline loops: CDR1 MNHEY, CDR2 SVGAGI. The CDR3 is 16 residues long. The CDR3 DNA reads as TGTGCCAGCAGTTACTCAGACAGGCCACTCAGGTCACCCCTCCACTTT. It encodes CASSYSDRPLRSPLHF.

This clone was observed once. This sequence joins TRBV11-2 and TRBJ2-5, with D maybe TRBD2 (6 bases). Germline loops: CDR1 SGHAT, CDR2 FQNNGV. This CDR3 contains 16 residues. The V end was cut by 4 bases, the J end by 4 bases, with 19 bases between. The CDR3 DNA reads as TGTGCCAGCAGCTCTTCCGGGACTCGAGCGCGAGAGACCCAGTACTTC. Residues: CASSSSGTRARETQYF.

The genes are TRBV18 and TRBJ1-1; D is uncertain. The germline V gene has CDR1 KGHSH and CDR2 LQKENI. The CDR3 is 14 amino acids. V was cut by 3 bases and J by 2 bases, with 10 bases left in between. The CDR3 reads CASSPREGNTEAFF. CDR3 bases: TGTGCCAGCTCACCCCGGGAGGGTAACACTGAAGCTTTCTTT.

This chain uses TRBV30 with TRBJ2-7; 7 bases agree with TRBD1. V shed 0 bases and J 3 bases; nucleotides not matched to a gene: 11. The length of the CDR3 is 16 residues. CDR1 and CDR2 from the germline V gene are GTSNPN and SVGIG (reference sequence). CDR3 in amino acids: CAWSVKYRDRLYEQYF. CDR3 DNA: TGTGCCTGGAGTGTGAAATACCGGGACAGACTCTACGAGCAGTACTTC.

The chain has TRBV5-1 and TRBJ2-1, with 7 bases that match TRBD1. Germline assignment: CDR1 SGHRS and CDR2 YFSETQ. Germline trimming cut 4 bases from V and 9 bases from J; bases unmatched to any gene: 10. The length of the CDR3 is 14 residues. CDR3 residues: CASSADRAVTEQFF. The CDR3 DNA is TGCGCCAGCAGCGCCGACAGGGCTGTCACTGAGCAGTTCTTC.

The V and J genes are TRBV5-4 and TRBJ2-7; tentative D call: TRBD2 (5 bases). This CDR3 has 14 amino acids. From germline, CDR1 is SGHNT and CDR2 YYREEE (reference sequence). The V end was cut by 4 bases, the J end by 1 base, with 12 bases between. The CDR3 sequence: CASSRTGKSYEQYF. The CDR3 nucleotides are TGTGCCAGCAGCCGTACGGGAAAATCCTACGAGCAGTACTTC.

The gene calls are TRBV7-9 and TRBJ1-1; D gene ambiguous. V was trimmed by 1 base and J by 1 base, leaving 7 bases between them. This CDR3 spans 14 amino acids. CDR1 and CDR2 from the germline V gene are SEHNR and FQNEAQ (reference sequence). This CDR3 reads CASSLVGPNTEAFF. The DNA for the CDR3 is TGTGCCAGCAGCTTAGTCGGTCCGAACACTGAAGCTTTCTTT.

The gene calls are TRBV29-1 and TRBJ2-3; TRBD2 matches at 14 bases. The CDR3 sequence is 15 residues long. CDR1 and CDR2 (germline): SQVTM, ANQGSEA. With 6 bases clipped from V and 4 bases from J, the junction kept 6 bases outside the gene matches. Here the CDR3 reads CSVQTSGGAADTQYF. DNA for the CDR3: TGCAGCGTGCAGACTAGCGGGGGGGCCGCAGATACGCAGTATTTT.

The chain uses TRBV9 and TRBJ2-7; TRBD2 matches 7 bases. The germline V gene encodes CDR1 SGDLS and CDR2 YYNGEE. CDR3 size: 14 residues. Unmatched junction bases numbered 5, after V lost 0 bases and J lost 5 bases. The CDR3 nucleotides are TGTGCCAGCAGCGTAGATTTGGGAGGGGACGAGCAGTACTTC. This translates into CASSVDLGGDEQYF.

This sequence joins TRBV25-1 and TRBJ2-7; D is uncertain. CDR3 length: 13 residues. Germline V gene lookup returns CDR1 MGHDK and CDR2 SYGVNS. Trimming removed 0 bases from V and 7 bases from J, with 10 bases in between. The CDR3 DNA reads TGTGCCAGCAGTGAATATAACCTCGGGGAGCAGTACTTC. This translates into CASSEYNLGEQYF.